Following are 26 T cell receptor beta chains from one sample sequenced in a study of shared clonotypes between healthy human individuals. Naive CD8 isolation took CD45RO-negative cells positively selected for CCR7 and excluded terminally differentiated effector memory CD45RA+ cells. Data came from immunoSEQ multiplex PCR; TCRdb stores just in-frame clones and leaves some out. The sample includes 2 million to 2.5 million clones, about 92% of them seen just once. The sequencing input was naive CD8+ T cells from PBMCs. The receptors derive from a man aged 18 to 29 in good health. Some clones in this sample may be carry-over from other donors' samples.

V gene TRBV27 combines with J gene TRBJ2-7; 10 positions match TRBD2. V lost 6 bases, J lost 4 bases, and 12 bases stayed unmatched. The CDR3 consists of 16 residues. CDR1 MNHEY and CDR2 SMNVEV come from the germline V gene (reference sequence). The CDR3 is CASRLLGSSGSYEQYF. CDR3 nucleotide sequence: TGTGCCAGCAGACTCCTCGGGTCTAGCGGGAGTTACGAGCAGTACTTC.

The chain is built from TRBV28 and TRBJ2-2; unclear D gene. V lost 7 bases and J 6 bases, leaving 15 bases between the germline ends. The CDR3 is 14 residues long. Per germline, CDR1 MDHEN and CDR2 SYDVKM. The DNA of the CDR3 is TGTGCCAGCATGGGTAGTGTTAGTTCCGGGGAGCTGTTTTTT. It translates to CASMGSVSSGELFF.

The rearrangement links TRBV4-1 to TRBJ1-1, with D uncertain. The CDR3 spans 14 residues. The V gene's germline CDR1 is MGHRA and CDR2 YSYEKL. The V and J ends lost 0 bases and 4 bases respectively, with 9 bases between them. The DNA for the CDR3 is TGCGCCAGCAGCCAAGATATCGGATTCACTGAAGCTTTCTTT. It is translated as CASSQDIGFTEAFF.

The CDR3 region is CASSGRTGPYEQYF. Written as DNA, the CDR3 is TGTGCCAGCAGTGGCCGGACAGGCCCCTACGAGCAGTACTTC. The genes are TRBV27 and TRBJ2-7, with TRBD1 identical over 7 bases. J gave up 2 bases and V 5 bases, and 6 bases lay outside the gene matches. The V gene's germline CDR1 is MNHEY and CDR2 SMNVEV (reference sequence). CDR3 size: 14 residues.

CDR3 DNA sequence: TGTGCCAGCAGCACCTTAGCGGGAGGTTCCTACGAGCAGTACTTC. The encoded protein is CASSTLAGGSYEQYF. V and J are TRBV7-9 and TRBJ2-7, with TRBD2 identical over 10 bases. Per germline, CDR1 SEHNR and CDR2 FQNEAQ (reference sequence). Trimming took 5 bases from V and 1 from J; bases not matched to a gene: 5. This CDR3 is built from 15 residues.

The chain is built from TRBV4-1 and TRBJ2-1; possible D gene TRBD2, 6 bases. The CDR3 is 15 amino acids. V was pared by 1 base and J by 11 bases, with 18 bases between. Germline CDR1 reads MGHRA; CDR2 reads YSYEKL. Here the CDR3 reads CASSQVSGGGQKQFF. The CDR3 DNA follows: TGCGCCAGCAGCCAAGTCAGTGGGGGAGGCCAGAAGCAGTTCTTC.

V usage is TRBV7-3 and J usage is TRBJ2-1; the D is unclear. CDR3 size: 14 residues. The germline gives CDR1 SGHTA, CDR2 FQGTGA. Trimming left V 0 bases short and J 6 bases short, with 9 bases between. DNA of the CDR3: TGTGCCAGCAGCTTAACAGGGAAGGCCAATGAGCAGTTCTTC. Amino acids: CASSLTGKANEQFF.

This clone has just one count. The V and J genes are TRBV5-3 and TRBJ2-7, with D maybe TRBD2 (6 bases). TRBV5-3 is marked as an open reading frame, function uncertain. V shed 8 bases and J shed 3 bases, with 18 bases lying between them. This CDR3 spans 14 amino acids. Here the CDR3 DNA reads TGTGCCAGCAGACGTGGCGGGGAGGACTACGAGCAGTACTTC. Translated: CASRRGGEDYEQYF.

The chain carries TRBV6-1 and TRBJ1-5, with D maybe TRBD1 (5 bases). In germline, CDR1 is MNHNS, CDR2 SASEGT. CDR3 length: 15 residues. Trimming left V 1 base short and J 4 bases short, with 11 bases between. The CDR3 here is CASSEVRRQNQPQHF. CDR3 bases: TGTGCCAGCAGTGAAGTTCGGAGACAGAATCAGCCCCAGCATTTT.

The chain employs TRBV6-5 and TRBJ2-3; 8 nucleotides match TRBD1. The CDR3 covers 15 residues. CDR1 MNHEY and CDR2 SVGAGI come from the germline V gene. The V and J ends lost 0 bases and 3 bases, in that order; junction bases with no gene match: 2. Written as DNA, the CDR3 is TGTGCCAGCAGTTACTCGAACAGGGGGACAGATACGCAGTATTTT. Translating gives CASSYSNRGTDTQYF.

This chain links TRBV27 with TRBJ2-1; TRBD2 matches at 8 bases. The CDR3 is 17 residues long. V shed 6 bases and J 5 bases; nucleotides not matched to a gene: 15. Germline-derived CDR1 and CDR2 are MNHEY and SMNVEV (reference sequence). The CDR3 DNA reads as TGTGCCAGCAGGACCGAGGGAGCGGGAGCCGGAAACAATGAGCAGTTCTTC. It is translated as CASRTEGAGAGNNEQFF.

With respect to this clone: A read error may account for a junction end that differs from germline. The CDR3 bases are TGCAGCGTTGTGTCCCTAGCCGAGGTCTACGAGCAGTGCTTC. Translated: CSVVSLAEVYEQCF. The chain has TRBV29-1 and TRBJ2-7, with D possibly being TRBD2 (5 bases). Germline CDR1 SQVTM, CDR2 ANQGSEA. The CDR3 has 14 amino acids.

The chain is built from TRBV11-2 and TRBJ2-7; tentative D call: TRBD2 (5 bases). The CDR3 runs 15 residues. V lost 0 bases, J lost 2 bases, and 11 bases lay in between. Germline V lookup: CDR1 SGHAT, CDR2 FQNNGV. CDR3 coding DNA: TGTGCCAGCAGCTTAGATTATGGTAGCGCCTACGAGCAGTACTTC. The encoded protein is CASSLDYGSAYEQYF.

The chain combines TRBV7-6 with TRBJ2-5, with D possibly matching TRBD2 (5 bases). Germline V gene lookup returns CDR1 SGHVS and CDR2 FNYEAQ. V lost 5 bases and J 5 bases, leaving 15 bases between the germline ends. The CDR3 is 14 residues long. The CDR3 DNA follows: TGTGCCAGCAGCCCGGATGGCGGGCAGGAGACCCAGTACTTC. Translating gives CASSPDGGQETQYF.

Only one count was recorded for this clone. This specimen includes other DNA sequences encoding the same CDR3. The V and J genes are TRBV7-9 and TRBJ1-1, with unresolved D. There are 12 residues in the CDR3. Germline CDR1 is SEHNR and CDR2 is FQNEAQ (reference sequence). Trimming removed 1 base at V and 6 bases at J, with 6 bases between. The CDR3: CASSLGSAEAFF. CDR3 sequence (DNA): TGTGCCAGCAGCTTAGGATCGGCTGAAGCTTTCTTT.

This chain joins TRBV6-5 and TRBJ1-1; D is unclear. V was trimmed by 1 base and J by 3 bases, leaving 6 bases between them. The CDR3 is made up of 13 amino acids. Germline lookup yields CDR1 MNHEY and CDR2 SVGAGI. The CDR3 DNA follows: TGTGCCAGCAGTTACTTGGGGTACACTGAAGCTTTCTTT. It yields the protein CASSYLGYTEAFF.

The chain combines TRBV27 with TRBJ2-3; 7 nucleotides match TRBD2. V was pared by 4 bases and J by 0 bases, with 4 bases of the junction left unmatched. The CDR3 sequence is 15 residues long. CDR1 is MNHEY and CDR2 is SMNVEV in the germline V gene (reference sequence). Written as DNA, the CDR3 is TGTGCCAGCAGTTATTATAGCGGGAGCACAGATACGCAGTATTTT. The encoded protein is CASSYYSGSTDTQYF.

The rearrangement joins TRBV15 to TRBJ2-7; 7 bases are a match to TRBD1. Germline V gene sequence: CDR1 LNHNV, CDR2 YYDKDF (reference sequence). V was pared by 4 bases and J by 3 bases, with 6 bases of the junction left unmatched. The CDR3 spans 14 residues. CDR3 protein: CATSNRDRDYEQYF. The CDR3 DNA is TGTGCCACCAGCAACCGGGACAGAGACTACGAGCAGTACTTC.

V usage is TRBV6-6 and J usage is TRBJ2-5; D is unclear. Germline CDR1 is MNHNY and CDR2 is SVGAGI (reference sequence). CDR3 length equals 11 residues. V was cut by 0 bases and J by 10 bases, with 6 bases left in between. CDR3 DNA sequence: TGTGCCAGCAGTTACTCGAGTATCCAGTACTTC. Translating gives CASSYSSIQYF.

This clone came up a few times. The gene calls are TRBV25-1 and TRBJ2-1, with TRBD1 as a possible D gene (5 bases). The CDR3 runs 15 residues. V gave up 0 bases and J gave up 8 bases, with 14 bases separating them. Looked up from germline, CDR1 is MGHDK and CDR2 is SYGVNS. CDR3 sequence: CASSEYRAGFDEQFF. The CDR3 DNA sequence: TGTGCCAGCAGTGAATATCGAGCAGGGTTCGATGAGCAGTTCTTC.

This sequence joins TRBV10-3 and TRBJ2-1; D is perhaps TRBD2 (5 bases). Per the germline V gene, CDR1 is ENHRY and CDR2 is SYGVKD. The CDR3 loop spans 15 amino acids. V shed 3 bases and J shed 8 bases, with 17 bases lying between them. The CDR3 sequence: CAISDTRIGGDEQFF. The CDR3 DNA is TGTGCCATCAGTGATACACGGATTGGAGGCGATGAGCAGTTCTTC.

This rearrangement joins TRBV7-9 to TRBJ2-7, with 11 bases matching TRBD2. The CDR3 has 16 amino acids. Germline assignment: CDR1 SEHNR and CDR2 FQNEAQ (reference sequence). The V segment lost 7 bases and the J segment 3 bases; nucleotides outside the gene matches: 11. The CDR3 DNA reads as TGTGCCAGCACCCCGACTAGCGGGGCAAGTCTCTACGAGCAGTACTTC. Amino acid sequence: CASTPTSGASLYEQYF.

The chain employs TRBV7-3 and TRBJ2-3; D remains ambiguous. Germline-derived CDR1 and CDR2 are SGHTA and FQGTGA. Trimming took 2 bases from V and 0 from J, leaving 6 bases between them. The CDR3 is made up of 14 amino acids. The CDR3 sequence: CASSLGISTDTQYF. DNA for the CDR3: TGTGCCAGCAGCTTAGGTATAAGCACAGATACGCAGTATTTT.

The genes are TRBV9 and TRBJ2-1; no reliable D call. With 4 bases removed from V and 10 bases from J, the gap between germline ends came to 12 bases. The CDR3 length is 12 residues. Germline CDR1 is SGDLS and CDR2 is YYNGEE. The CDR3 DNA follows: TGTGCCAGCAGCCCCTCAGCCGAGGAGCAGTTCTTC. Its protein product is CASSPSAEEQFF.

CDR3 sequence (DNA): TGTGCCAGCAGCTTTACCCGGGACAGGGGAGAGAACAATCAGCCCCAGCATTTT. This translates into CASSFTRDRGENNQPQHF. The chain links TRBV7-9 to TRBJ1-5; 10 bases are a match to TRBD1. The V segment lost 3 bases and the J segment 3 bases; nucleotides outside the gene matches: 11. The germline gives CDR1 SEHNR, CDR2 FQNEAQ (reference sequence). This CDR3 region has 18 residues.

This clone was seen just once. The chain employs TRBV7-9 and TRBJ2-7; D call uncertain. Germline V lookup: CDR1 SEHNR, CDR2 FQNEAQ (reference sequence). Trimming removed 5 bases at V and 1 base at J, with 15 bases between. This CDR3 has 15 residues. CDR3 amino acids: CASSPSSEVSYEQYF. The CDR3 DNA follows: TGTGCCAGCAGCCCTTCATCGGAAGTGTCCTACGAGCAGTACTTC. Variable domain in full (rest from reference TRBV7-9 and TRBJ2-7): DTGVSQNPRHKITKRGQNVTFRCDPISEHNRLYWYRQTLGQGPEFLTYFQNEAQLEKSRLLSDRFSAERPKGSFSTLEIQRTEQGDSAMYLCASSPSSEVSYEQYFGPGTRLTVT.